Below are 23 T cell receptor beta chains sequenced from a single sample in a study of T cell responses to AZD1222 COVID-19 vaccine. Data came from immunoSEQ multiplex PCR; TCRdb stores just in-frame clones and leaves some out. The repertoire has some 79,000 clones, 70% to 90% of them found once; the top ten carry 3.4%. The specimen comprised peripheral blood, sampled 28 days after the second AZD1222 dose. These TCRs come from an adult who received the AZD1222 COVID-19 vaccine.

This clone occurred once. The chain combines TRBV19 with TRBJ1-5; no clear D. Germline lookup yields CDR1 LNHDA and CDR2 SQIVND (reference sequence). Trimming cost V 7 bases and J 2 bases, with 18 bases left between them. CDR3 length: 16 amino acids. The CDR3 DNA is TGTGCCAGTACCCTGGACTCCGGGAGTGGCAATCAGCCCCAGCATTTT. Translated: CASTLDSGSGNQPQHF. The variable domain in full, with the rest retrieved from reference TRBV19 and TRBJ1-5, is DGGITQSPKYLFRKEGQNVTLSCEQNLNHDAMYWYRQDPGQGLRLIYYSQIVNDFQKGDIAEGYSVSREKKESFPLTVTSAQKNPTAFYLCASTLDSGSGNQPQHFGDGTRLSIL.

This chain joins TRBV30 and TRBJ2-2; no clear D. The V gene lost 2 bases and the J gene lost 2 bases, with 9 bases spanning the gap. CDR1 is GTSNPN and CDR2 is SVGIG in the germline V gene (reference sequence). The length of the CDR3 is 14 residues. The CDR3 bases are TGTGCCTGGAGTAAAGGGCCCAACACCGGGGAGCTGTTTTTT. Protein sequence: CAWSKGPNTGELFF.

This chain uses TRBV3-1 (or the pseudogene TRBV3-2) with TRBJ1-1; D may be TRBD1 (5 bases). CDR3 size: 15 residues. Between the trimmed V and J ends, which lost 4 bases and 7 bases, there was a span of 19 bases. Per germline, CDR1 LGHDT and CDR2 YNNKEL (reference sequence). The DNA of the CDR3 is TGTGCCAGCAGCCCCCCTAGGGTCCAGGGAGGTGAAGCTTTCTTT. Amino acids: CASSPPRVQGGEAFF.

This chain uses TRBV21-1 with TRBJ1-1. TRBV21-1 is a pseudogene locus. This CDR3 has 15 residues. Here the CDR3 DNA reads TGTGCCAGCAACCCACTTGGGTTATCAGACACTGAAGCTTTCTTT. Its translation is CASNPLGLSDTEAFF.

The chain couples TRBV5-1 to TRBJ1-1; maybe TRBD1 (5 bases). The germline V and J ends were trimmed by 4 bases and 1 base, with 14 bases remaining between them. Germline V gives CDR1 SGHRS, CDR2 YFSETQ. The CDR3 sequence is 15 residues long. The CDR3 DNA is TGCGCCAGCAGCCGAACCAGGGCTTCGAACACTGAAGCTTTCTTT. Translated, it gives CASSRTRASNTEAFF. Full variable domain (outside the CDR3, taken from reference TRBV5-1 and TRBJ1-1): KAGVTQTPRYLIKTRGQQVTLSCSPISGHRSVSWYQQTPGQGLQFLFEYFSETQRNKGNFPGRFSGRQFSNSRSEMNVSTLELGDSALYLCASSRTRASNTEAFFGQGTRLTVV.

The chain combines TRBV9 with TRBJ2-2; TRBD2 aligns across 14 bases. V was pared by 2 bases and J by 4 bases, with 1 base of the junction left unmatched. This CDR3 spans 16 amino acids. Germline values: CDR1 SGDLS, CDR2 YYNGEE. CDR3 amino acids: CASSVTSGGATGELFF. The CDR3 DNA follows: TGTGCCAGCAGCGTGACTAGCGGGGGGGCCACCGGGGAGCTGTTTTTT.

V and J are TRBV19 and TRBJ2-7; D may be TRBD2 (5 bases). Germline CDR1 is LNHDA and CDR2 is SQIVND (reference sequence). The CDR3 has 15 amino acids. V lost 1 base and J lost 4, with 14 bases in between. CDR3 nucleotides: TGTGCCAGTAGTATAGCAGGCCAAGGCGGGTACGAGCAGTACTTC. Translating it yields CASSIAGQGGYEQYF.

The chain recombines TRBV5-6 with TRBJ2-1; maybe TRBD2 (6 bases). CDR3 size: 12 residues. V lost 7 bases and J 9 bases, leaving 14 bases between the germline ends. CDR1 is SGHDT and CDR2 is YYEEEE in the germline V gene. The CDR3, as DNA: TGTGCCAGCCGGGACGGGGGAGGTGAGCAGTTCTTC. Protein product: CASRDGGGEQFF.

The rearrangement joins TRBV5-4 to TRBJ2-1; 12 bases line up with TRBD2. This CDR3 region has 15 residues. V shed 0 bases and J 9 bases; nucleotides not matched to a gene: 4. The V gene's germline CDR1 is SGHNT and CDR2 YYREEE (reference sequence). The CDR3 sequence: CASSLASGGASEQFF. DNA of the CDR3: TGTGCCAGCAGCTTGGCTAGCGGGGGGGCAAGTGAGCAGTTCTTC.

The chain recombines TRBV7-2 with TRBJ2-7, with TRBD1 matching over 8 bases. The CDR3 covers 15 residues. Unmatched junction bases numbered 12, after V lost 5 bases and J lost 6 bases. Looked up from germline, CDR1 is SGHTA and CDR2 is FQGNSA. This CDR3 is CASSDWTGSFSEQYF. CDR3 nucleotides: TGTGCCAGCAGCGACTGGACAGGGTCGTTCAGCGAGCAGTACTTC.

The CDR3 nucleotides are TGTGCCAGCAGGCAGGGACAGGGTGGCTATGGCTACACCTTC. Translated, it gives CASRQGQGGYGYTF. This chain connects TRBV2 to TRBJ1-2; 9 bases are a match to TRBD1. Germline loops: CDR1 SNHLY, CDR2 FYNNEI. CDR3 size: 14 residues. V was pared by 6 bases and J by 4 bases, with 6 bases of the junction left unmatched.

CDR3 residues: CASSQVRTEGYNEQFF. Written as DNA, the CDR3 is TGTGCCAGCAGCCAAGTAAGGACTGAGGGCTACAATGAGCAGTTCTTC. The chain combines TRBV3-1 (or the pseudogene TRBV3-2) with TRBJ2-1, with D possibly matching TRBD2 (5 bases). Germline-derived CDR1 and CDR2 are LGHDT and YNNKEL (reference sequence). This CDR3 spans 16 amino acids. Between the trimmed V and J ends, which lost 1 base and 3 bases, there was a span of 13 bases.

The chain couples TRBV24-1 to TRBJ2-7; 7 bases map to TRBD1. Germline values: CDR1 KGHDR, CDR2 SFDVKD. CDR3 length: 13 amino acids. The ends lost 1 base at V and 5 bases at J; junction bases unmatched: 1. The CDR3 reads CATSDLGQDEQYF. For the CDR3, the DNA is TGTGCCACCAGTGATTTAGGACAGGACGAGCAGTACTTC.

J is TRBJ1-4 and V is TRBV3-1 (or the pseudogene TRBV3-2); D call uncertain. CDR1 LGHDT and CDR2 YNNKEL come from the germline V gene (reference sequence). With 2 bases removed from V and 6 bases from J, the gap between germline ends came to 7 bases. This CDR3 region has 13 residues. The CDR3 loop reads CASSQSRDEKLFF. CDR3 sequence (DNA): TGTGCCAGCAGCCAAAGTAGGGATGAAAAACTGTTTTTT.

The CDR3 is CASSSGQSSYNEQFF. The DNA of the CDR3 is TGCGCCAGCAGCTCAGGACAGAGCTCCTACAATGAGCAGTTCTTC. V and J are TRBV5-1 and TRBJ2-1, with D possibly matching TRBD1 (6 bases). Germline V gene sequence: CDR1 SGHRS, CDR2 YFSETQ. CDR3 length equals 15 residues. The V gene lost 3 bases and the J gene lost 0 bases, with 10 bases spanning the gap.

V and J are TRBV6-5 and TRBJ2-7; maybe TRBD1 (6 bases). This CDR3 is 16 amino acids long. V was pared by 0 bases and J by 6 bases, with 18 bases between. Germline lookup yields CDR1 MNHEY and CDR2 SVGAGI. DNA of the CDR3: TGTGCCAGCAGTTACTCGATAGGAAGGGGGAAATCCGAGCAGTACTTC. It is translated as CASSYSIGRGKSEQYF.

The chain employs TRBV7-9 and TRBJ2-7; D is perhaps TRBD1 (6 bases). In germline, CDR1 is SEHNR, CDR2 FQNEAQ (reference sequence). The germline V and J ends were trimmed by 0 bases and 2 bases, with 11 bases remaining between them. The CDR3 is 15 amino acids. The CDR3 spells CASSLALDSTYEQYF. In DNA, the CDR3 is TGTGCCAGCAGCTTAGCATTGGACAGTACCTACGAGCAGTACTTC. The whole variable domain, filled in from reference TRBV7-9 and TRBJ2-7, reads DTGVSQNPRHKITKRGQNVTFRCDPISEHNRLYWYRQTLGQGPEFLTYFQNEAQLEKSRLLSDRFSAERPKGSFSTLEIQRTEQGDSAMYLCASSLALDSTYEQYFGPGTRLTVT.

As DNA, the CDR3 is TGTGCCACCAGTGACTCGACTAGCTCACATTGGGGTGAGCAGTTCTTC. This codes for CATSDSTSSHWGEQFF. The rearrangement uses TRBV24-1 and TRBJ2-1; 7 nucleotides line up with TRBD2. The CDR3 spans 16 residues. J gave up 9 bases and V 4 bases, and 14 bases lay outside the gene matches. CDR1 KGHDR and CDR2 SFDVKD come from the germline V gene.

CDR3 sequence: CASSGTSYSYEQYF. The CDR3, as DNA: TGTGCCAGCAGCGGGACATCATACTCCTACGAGCAGTACTTC. This chain connects TRBV9 to TRBJ2-7; perhaps TRBD1 as D (5 bases). V lost 3 bases, J lost 0 bases, and 10 bases lay in between. The CDR3 loop spans 14 amino acids. Looked up from germline, CDR1 is SGDLS and CDR2 is YYNGEE.

The chain joins TRBV10-1 to TRBJ1-1; maybe TRBD1 (6 bases). Germline V gives CDR1 WNHNN, CDR2 SYGVQD (reference sequence). The CDR3 spans 13 residues. V lost 2 bases, J lost 5 bases, and 9 bases lay in between. The CDR3 DNA is TGCGCCAGCAGTGAGAACCAGGGGACTGAAGCTTTCTTT. Encoded protein: CASSENQGTEAFF.

This clone has only a few counts. This chain connects TRBV30 to TRBJ1-4; a weak D match, TRBD1 (5 bases). V was cut by 1 base and J by 4 bases, with 10 bases left in between. There are 14 residues in the CDR3. The germline V gene encodes CDR1 GTSNPN and CDR2 SVGIG (reference sequence). This CDR3 reads CAWSEARVNEKLFF. In DNA form, the CDR3 reads TGTGCCTGGAGTGAGGCCAGGGTTAATGAAAAACTGTTTTTT.

The chain carries TRBV7-9 and TRBJ2-7; TRBD1 matches at 8 bases. CDR1 and CDR2 from the germline V gene are SEHNR and FQNEAQ (reference sequence). The ends lost 5 bases at V and 4 bases at J; junction bases unmatched: 10. The CDR3 is 15 residues long. CDR3 in amino acids: CASSLRTGSGYEQYF. CDR3 nucleotide sequence: TGTGCCAGCAGCCTCCGGACAGGGTCGGGGTACGAGCAGTACTTC.

The CDR3 DNA reads as TGTGCCAGCAGTCGCTCGAACGAGCAGTACTTC. It specifies CASSRSNEQYF. The V gene is TRBV28, the J gene TRBJ2-7; no clear D gene. CDR1 and CDR2 (germline): MDHEN, SYDVKM. The CDR3 contains 11 residues. V was cut by 5 bases and J by 5 bases, with 7 bases left in between. The full variable domain, in which reference TRBV28 and TRBJ2-7 provide the parts outside the CDR3, is DVKVTQSSRYLVKRTGEKVFLECVQDMDHENMFWYRQDPGLGLRLIYFSYDVKMKEKGDIPEGYSVSREKKERFSLILESASTNQTSMYLCASSRSNEQYFGPGTRLTVT.